The sample holds one count of the clone carrying this T cell receptor (beta chain). Its antigen is not identified. This entry belongs to a study of T cell responses to AZD1222 COVID-19 vaccine. The study's findings and limits: Spike-specific TCR breadth and depth rose after two AZD1222 doses.

Generated by immunoSEQ multiplex PCR, the TCRdb table keeps only in-frame clones and is missing some. The sample carries 150,000 or so clones, about 90% recorded once. The TCR comes from an adult in good health. The sample consisted of peripheral blood, taken on day 0 of MenACWY control vaccination.

Written as DNA, the CDR3 is TGCGCCAGCAGAGGGGGACAAGCCACCTACGAGCAGTACTTC. Translated, it gives CASRGGQATYEQYF. V gene TRBV5-1 combines with J gene TRBJ2-7, with D possibly matching TRBD1 (6 bases). V lost 5 bases, J lost 2 bases, and 14 bases lay in between. CDR1 SGHRS and CDR2 YFSETQ come from the germline V gene. There are 14 residues in the CDR3. Full variable domain (rest looked up from reference TRBV5-1 and TRBJ2-7): KAGVTQTPRYLIKTRGQQVTLSCSPISGHRSVSWYQQTPGQGLQFLFEYFSETQRNKGNFPGRFSGRQFSNSRSEMNVSTLELGDSALYLCASRGGQATYEQYFGPGTRLTVT.